One and the same sample provided the 9 T cell receptor beta chains below, sequenced in a study of blood T cell repertoires in COVID-19. TCRdb's table, derived via immunoSEQ multiplex PCR, lists solely in-frame clones and lacks some. This table has over 300,000 clones, roughly 88% appearing once. Source material: peripheral blood. The receptors come from a woman aged 50 to 60 with acute or convalescent COVID-19.

The chain joins TRBV5-1 to TRBJ1-1; D is unclear. CDR3 length: 15 amino acids. V was clipped by 4 bases and J by 1 base, with 14 bases between them. Germline V gene data show CDR1 as SGHRS and CDR2 as YFSETQ. CDR3 in amino acids: CASSPSVLSNTEAFF. The CDR3 DNA reads as TGCGCCAGCAGCCCGTCGGTTCTGTCGAACACTGAAGCTTTCTTT.

The chain is built from TRBV30 and TRBJ1-5, with TRBD1 matching over 10 bases. V lost 3 bases and J lost 6; bases outside the gene matches: 2. This CDR3 has 13 residues. The germline V gene encodes CDR1 GTSNPN and CDR2 SVGIG (reference sequence). In DNA, the CDR3 is TGTGCCTGGAGCCGACAGGGGGCTCAGCCCCAGCATTTT. This encodes CAWSRQGAQPQHF.

CDR3 amino acids: CASSLLRGSIYNEQFF. CDR3 coding DNA: TGCGCCAGCAGCTTGCTTCGGGGGAGTATCTACAATGAGCAGTTCTTC. This chain connects TRBV5-1 to TRBJ2-1; the D gene is possibly TRBD2 (6 bases). CDR3 length: 16 amino acids. Germline assignment: CDR1 SGHRS and CDR2 YFSETQ. V was clipped by 1 base and J by 3 bases, with 14 bases between them.

The V call is TRBV30, the J call TRBJ2-7; 9 bases are a match to TRBD2. The CDR3 contains 14 residues. CDR1 is GTSNPN, CDR2 SVGIG, per germline (reference sequence). V was pared by 0 bases and J by 3 bases, with 3 bases of the junction left unmatched. CDR3 sequence reads: CAWSVAGGYYEQYF. DNA for the CDR3: TGTGCCTGGAGTGTAGCGGGGGGTTACTACGAGCAGTACTTC.

The chain joins TRBV28 to TRBJ2-1, with 12 bases that match TRBD1. V dropped 6 bases and J dropped 3; count of bases not matched to a gene: 15. The CDR3 consists of 19 residues. CDR1 is MDHEN, CDR2 SYDVKM, per germline. CDR3 residues: CASRGPGQGALGGYNEQFF. CDR3 nucleotides: TGTGCCAGCAGAGGACCGGGACAGGGGGCTCTCGGGGGCTACAATGAGCAGTTCTTC.

This clone showed up just a few times. The rearrangement uses TRBV15 and TRBJ2-7; 12 nucleotides agree with TRBD1. The CDR3 is 16 amino acids. After removal of 2 bases from V and 6 bases from J, the junction contained 8 bases not matched to a gene. From germline, CDR1 is LNHNV and CDR2 YYDKDF (reference sequence). In nucleotides, the CDR3 is TGTGCCACCAGCAGATACCCGGGACAGGGGGCCTTCGAGCAGTACTTC. Encoded protein: CATSRYPGQGAFEQYF.

The J gene is TRBJ2-1, the V gene TRBV18; D call uncertain. Germline V gene lookup returns CDR1 KGHSH and CDR2 LQKENI. This CDR3 has 15 amino acids. V was clipped by 1 base and J by 3 bases, with 10 bases between them. CDR3 coding DNA: TGTGCCAGCTCACCACTGACACATCTCTACAATGAGCAGTTCTTC. Amino acid sequence: CASSPLTHLYNEQFF.

The rearrangement joins TRBV28 to TRBJ2-7; the D gene is possibly TRBD2 (6 bases). Per germline, CDR1 MDHEN and CDR2 SYDVKM. This CDR3 is built from 14 residues. V lost 5 bases and J lost 3, with 14 bases in between. This CDR3 reads CASSRGLKVYEQYF. The CDR3 nucleotides read TGTGCCAGCAGTCGGGGGTTAAAAGTCTACGAGCAGTACTTC.

The chain links TRBV28 to TRBJ2-7; maybe TRBD1 (5 bases). The V end was cut by 5 bases, the J end by 0 bases, with 14 bases between. CDR3 length equals 15 residues. Germline lookup yields CDR1 MDHEN and CDR2 SYDVKM. CDR3 region: CASSRRGSRSYEQYF. The CDR3 nucleotides are TGTGCCAGCAGTCGAAGGGGCAGCCGCTCCTACGAGCAGTACTTC.